The 4 T cell receptor beta chains below were found in one sample sequenced in a study of shared clonotypes between healthy human individuals. Produced via immunoSEQ multiplex PCR; TCRdb's table is partial and in-frame only. The sample comprises 550,000 to 850,000 clones, over 60% of which are singletons, and less than 2% rests with the top ten. Material for sequencing was memory CD4+ T cells sorted from blood. Subset in this sample: CD45RA-negative fraction. All receptors derive from a woman aged 25 to 39 in good health.

A single count supports this clone. J is TRBJ2-5 and V is TRBV29-1; tentatively, D is TRBD2 (6 bases). This CDR3 contains 13 residues. Germline assignment: CDR1 SQVTM and CDR2 ANQGSEA. Between the trimmed V and J ends, which lost 4 bases and 0 bases, there was a span of 9 bases. CDR3 region: CSVVGGNQETQYF. CDR3 bases: TGCAGCGTTGTTGGAGGGAACCAAGAGACCCAGTACTTC.

The genes are TRBV28 and TRBJ1-1, with D unclear. CDR3 length: 20 residues. The germline CDR1 and CDR2 sequences are MDHEN and SYDVKM. V gave up 6 bases and J gave up 1 base, with 30 bases separating them. Here the CDR3 reads CASSPPIAFVFSLENTEAFF. CDR3 DNA sequence: TGTGCCAGCAGCCCCCCTATAGCTTTTGTGTTTTCCCTAGAGAACACTGAAGCTTTCTTT.

The chain couples TRBV19 to TRBJ2-3, with 8 nucleotides matching TRBD2. Germline CDR1 is LNHDA and CDR2 is SQIVND (reference sequence). Trimming took 5 bases from V and 1 from J; bases not matched to a gene: 5. The CDR3 is made up of 15 amino acids. CDR3 loop: CASSDAGLGTDTQYF. CDR3 coding DNA: TGTGCCAGTAGTGATGCGGGACTAGGCACAGATACGCAGTATTTT.

This clone was found a few times. The chain combines TRBV7-8 with TRBJ2-7, with D hard to call. Trimming stripped 1 base from V and 6 bases from J, with 7 bases between. CDR3 length: 12 residues. Germline assignment: CDR1 SGHVS and CDR2 FQNEAQ. In DNA, the CDR3 is TGTGCCAGCAGCTTAGTGGGGTTCGAGCAGTACTTC. Translated: CASSLVGFEQYF.